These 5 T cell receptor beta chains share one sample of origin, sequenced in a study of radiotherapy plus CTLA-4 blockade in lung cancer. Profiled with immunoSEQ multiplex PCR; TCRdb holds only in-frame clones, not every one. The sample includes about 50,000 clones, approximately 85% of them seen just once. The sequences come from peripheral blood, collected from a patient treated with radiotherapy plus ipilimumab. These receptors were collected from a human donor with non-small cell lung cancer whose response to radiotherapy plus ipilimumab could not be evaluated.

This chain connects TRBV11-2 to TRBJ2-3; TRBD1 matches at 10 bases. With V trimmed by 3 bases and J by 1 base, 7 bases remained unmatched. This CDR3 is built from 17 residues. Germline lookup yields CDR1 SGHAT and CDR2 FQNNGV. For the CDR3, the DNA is TGTGCCAGCAGCTTCTCCGGGACAGGGGAAGGCACAGATACGCAGTATTTT. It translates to CASSFSGTGEGTDTQYF.

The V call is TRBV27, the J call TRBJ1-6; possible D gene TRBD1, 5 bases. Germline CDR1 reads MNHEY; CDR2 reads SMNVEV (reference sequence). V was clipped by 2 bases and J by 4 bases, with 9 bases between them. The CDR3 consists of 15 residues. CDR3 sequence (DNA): TGTGCCAGCAGTTTACTTCAGGGTTATAATTCACCCCTCCACTTT. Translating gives CASSLLQGYNSPLHF.

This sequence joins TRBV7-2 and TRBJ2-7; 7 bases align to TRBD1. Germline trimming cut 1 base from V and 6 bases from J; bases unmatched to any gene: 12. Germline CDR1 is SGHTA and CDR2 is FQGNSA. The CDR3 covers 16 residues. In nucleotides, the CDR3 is TGTGCCAGCAGCTTAGGTGGGACAGTGACCTCGGGCGAGCAGTACTTC. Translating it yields CASSLGGTVTSGEQYF.

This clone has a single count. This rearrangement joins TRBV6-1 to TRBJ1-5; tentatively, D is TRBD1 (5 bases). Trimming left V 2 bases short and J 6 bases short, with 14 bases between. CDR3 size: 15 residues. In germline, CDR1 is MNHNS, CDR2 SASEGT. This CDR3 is CASSERGARGQPQHF. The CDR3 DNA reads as TGTGCCAGCAGTGAACGTGGGGCGCGAGGTCAGCCCCAGCATTTT.

In nucleotides, the CDR3 is TGTGCCAGCAGCCCAACCGGGACTAGCTACGAGCAGTACTTC. This codes for CASSPTGTSYEQYF. The chain combines TRBV5-5 with TRBJ2-7, with 8 nucleotides matching TRBD2. The V segment lost 4 bases and the J segment 3 bases; nucleotides outside the gene matches: 6. The CDR3 runs 14 residues. Germline CDR1 reads SGHKS; CDR2 reads YYEKEE (reference sequence). The entire variable domain, with the rest obtained from reference TRBV5-5 and TRBJ2-7, is as follows: DAGVTQSPTHLIKTRGQQVTLRCSPISGHKSVSWYQQVLGQGPQFIFQYYEKEERGRGNFPDRFSARQFPNYSSELNVNALLLGDSALYLCASSPTGTSYEQYFGPGTRLTVT.